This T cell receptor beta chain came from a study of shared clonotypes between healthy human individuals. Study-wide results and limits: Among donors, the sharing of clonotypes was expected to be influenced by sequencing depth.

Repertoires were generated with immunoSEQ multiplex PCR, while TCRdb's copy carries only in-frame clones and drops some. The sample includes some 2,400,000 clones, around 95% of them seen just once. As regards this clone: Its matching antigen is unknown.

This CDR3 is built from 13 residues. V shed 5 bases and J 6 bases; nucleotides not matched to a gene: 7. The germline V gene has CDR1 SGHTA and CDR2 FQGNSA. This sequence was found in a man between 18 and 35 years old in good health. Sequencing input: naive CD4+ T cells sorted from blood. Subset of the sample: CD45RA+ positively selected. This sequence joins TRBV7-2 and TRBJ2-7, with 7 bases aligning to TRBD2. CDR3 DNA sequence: TGTGCCAGCAGCGACCGGACTAGAGGCGAGCAGTACTTC. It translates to CASSDRTRGEQYF. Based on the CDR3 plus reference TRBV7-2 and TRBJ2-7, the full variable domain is GAGVSQSPSNKVTEKGKDVELRCDPISGHTALYWYRQSLGQGLEFLIYFQGNSAPDKSGLPSDRFSAERTGGSVSTLTIQRTQQEDSAVYLCASSDRTRGEQYFGPGTRLTVT.